The rows below give T cell receptor beta chains drawn from one sample of a study of cytomegalovirus exposure and HLA in healthy donors. The data were produced by immunoSEQ multiplex PCR, yet TCRdb's version contains in-frame clones alone and is incomplete. The table shows roughly 150,000 clones, with 84% occurring only once. The sequencing sample was made of PBMCs. The receptor set was obtained from a man aged 25-45 years in good health and CMV-seropositive. Both conserved end residues are part of each CDR3. The order of the fields is clone size, D gene, V gene, J gene, CDR3 protein, CDR3 DNA. D genes are given only for firm matches. Rows may omit the clone size; those that give it use once, few, many or a size class.

NA,TRBD2,TRBV6-1,TRBJ2-5,CASGRLAGGQETQYF,TGTGCCAGCGGAAGACTAGCGGGGGGACAAGAGACCCAGTACTTC
NA,TRBD2,TRBV9,TRBJ2-1,CASSVLGASGTYNEQFF,TGTGCCAGCAGCGTCCTCGGGGCTAGCGGGACCTACAATGAGCAGTTCTTC
NA,NA,TRBV9,TRBJ2-2,CASSVDGGLGELFF,TGTGCCAGCAGCGTAGACGGGGGGCTCGGGGAGCTGTTTTTT
NA,NA,TRBV9,TRBJ1-5,CASSVEGDQPQHF,TGTGCCAGCAGCGTAGAGGGGGATCAGCCCCAGCATTTT
NA,NA,TRBV9,TRBJ1-1,CASSPLEGTEAFF,TGTGCCAGCAGCCCGCTCGAGGGAACTGAAGCTTTCTTT
NA,NA,TRBV28,TRBJ1-5,CASSSPRFRGDQPQHF,TGTGCCAGCAGTTCGCCCCGATTCCGGGGGGATCAGCCCCAGCATTTT
NA,NA,TRBV28,TRBJ2-7,CASSLPSSYEQYF,TGTGCCAGCAGTTTACCCAGCTCCTACGAGCAGTACTTC
NA,NA,TRBV21-1,TRBJ1-4,CASSNGASGNEKLFF,TGTGCCAGCAGCAATGGGGCCAGTGGTAATGAAAAACTGTTTTTT
NA,NA,TRBV5-5,TRBJ2-2,CASSLTGYTGELFF,TGTGCCAGCAGCCTTACAGGGTATACCGGGGAGCTGTTTTTT
NA,NA,TRBV2,TRBJ2-6,CASRLQGVSGANVLTF,TGTGCCAGCAGATTACAGGGAGTCTCTGGGGCCAACGTCCTGACTTTC
few,TRBD1,TRBV2,TRBJ1-5,CASRPDRGNQPQHF,TGTGCCAGCAGACCCGACAGGGGAAATCAGCCCCAGCATTTT
NA,NA,TRBV6-5,TRBJ1-2,CASSRRTHGDYGYTF,TGTGCCAGCAGTCGTAGGACTCATGGGGACTATGGCTACACCTTC
NA,NA,TRBV18,TRBJ1-1,CASSPQGAGTEAFF,TGTGCCAGCTCACCACAGGGTGCGGGAACTGAAGCTTTCTTT
once,TRBD1,TRBV15,TRBJ2-7,CATSPWDSSYEQYF,TGTGCCACCAGCCCGTGGGACAGCTCCTACGAGCAGTACTTC
NA,TRBD2,TRBV2,TRBJ2-7,CASSVSGRNEQYF,TGTGCCAGCAGTGTTAGCGGGAGGAACGAGCAGTACTTC
once,NA,TRBV2,TRBJ2-4,CASSLSGIQYF,TGTGCCAGCTCTCTAAGCGGTATTCAGTACTTC
NA,NA,TRBV11-3,TRBJ2-2,CASSFRGNTGELFF,TGTGCCAGCAGCTTCCGGGGGAACACCGGGGAGCTGTTTTTT
once,TRBD1,TRBV6-6,TRBJ1-5,CASSTGDGAGNQPQHF,TGTGCCAGCAGTACAGGGGACGGGGCCGGCAATCAGCCCCAGCATTTT
once,NA,TRBV9,TRBJ1-3,CASSAAMQGPVNTIYF,TGTGCCAGCAGCGCAGCCATGCAGGGTCCGGTGAACACCATATATTTT
many,TRBD1,TRBV10-3,TRBJ1-2,CAAAGQGEPYGYTF,TGTGCCGCAGCGGGACAGGGGGAACCCTATGGCTACACCTTC
few,NA,TRBV9,TRBJ2-7,CASSVDLAGIYEQYF,TGTGCCAGCAGCGTAGACCTGGCGGGCATCTACGAGCAGTACTTC
NA,NA,TRBV11-2,TRBJ2-7,CASSPGWGLSYEQYF,TGTGCCAGCAGTCCCGGCTGGGGACTCTCCTACGAGCAGTACTTC
once,TRBD1,TRBV9,TRBJ2-7,CASSSRTGESRDEQYF,TGTGCCAGCAGCTCGCGGACAGGGGAAAGTAGAGACGAGCAGTACTTC
NA,NA,TRBV27,TRBJ1-5,CASRTGFQPQHF,TGTGCCAGCAGAACAGGGTTTCAGCCCCAGCATTTT
NA,TRBD2,TRBV5-6,TRBJ2-7,CASSWRLAGGPTYEQYF,TGTGCCAGCAGCTGGCGACTAGCGGGAGGCCCAACCTACGAGCAGTACTTC
NA,TRBD2,TRBV13,TRBJ2-1,CASSPGTTSFNEQFF,TGTGCCAGCAGCCCCGGGACTACCTCCTTTAATGAGCAGTTCTTC
NA,NA,TRBV5-6,TRBJ2-1,CASSPGPYNEQFF,TGTGCCAGCAGCCCTGGGCCCTACAATGAGCAGTTCTTC
NA,TRBD1,TRBV2,TRBJ2-5,CASTATGGETQYF,TGTGCCAGCACTGCGACAGGGGGAGAGACCCAGTACTTC
NA,TRBD2,TRBV9,TRBJ2-5,CASSSRTSGEYQETQYF,TGTGCCAGCAGCTCTCGGACTAGCGGGGAGTACCAAGAGACCCAGTACTTC
NA,TRBD2,TRBV9,TRBJ2-2,CASSLRSGETGELFF,TGTGCCAGCAGCCTACGAAGCGGGGAGACCGGGGAGCTGTTTTTT
few,TRBD2,TRBV7-2,TRBJ2-3,CASSPTSGGTDTQYF,TGTGCCAGCAGCCCGACTAGCGGGGGGACAGATACGCAGTATTTT
few,NA,TRBV9,TRBJ2-1,CASSGDGTLSYNEQFF,TGTGCCAGCAGCGGGGACGGGACTCTCTCCTACAATGAGCAGTTCTTC
NA,NA,TRBV5-5,TRBJ2-3,CASSLEEGFGTQYF,TGTGCCAGCAGCTTGGAAGAGGGTTTCGGTACGCAGTATTTT
NA,TRBD2,TRBV5-1,TRBJ2-5,CASSFTSARHQETQYF,TGCGCCAGCAGCTTCACTAGCGCTCGGCACCAAGAGACCCAGTACTTC
NA,NA,TRBV28,TRBJ2-7,CASSYIYEQYF,TGTGCCAGCAGTTATATCTACGAGCAGTACTTC
NA,NA,TRBV5-5,TRBJ1-2,CASSLVAEVNYGYTF,TGTGCCAGCAGCTTGGTGGCAGAAGTTAACTATGGCTACACCTTC
NA,TRBD2,TRBV29-1,TRBJ2-5,CSGGAGGQETQYF,TGCAGCGGGGGGGCGGGGGGCCAAGAGACCCAGTACTTC
NA,NA,TRBV10-3,TRBJ1-5,CAISESGRGGIHQPQHF,TGTGCCATCAGTGAGTCTGGGCGAGGGGGAATCCATCAGCCCCAGCATTTT
NA,TRBD2,TRBV5-6,TRBJ2-2,CASSPGLVGELFF,TGTGCCAGCAGCCCCGGACTAGTTGGGGAGCTGTTTTTT
NA,NA,TRBV18,TRBJ1-5,CASSPSLSNQPQHF,TGTGCCAGCTCACCTAGTCTGAGCAATCAGCCCCAGCATTTT
NA,NA,TRBV29-1,TRBJ1-3,CSVSDSGNTIYF,TGCAGCGTCAGTGATTCTGGAAACACCATATATTTT
once,NA,TRBV6-1,TRBJ1-2,CASSERDYGYTF,TGTGCCAGCAGTGAACGGGACTATGGCTACACCTTC
NA,NA,TRBV29-1,TRBJ2-1,CSVEDLQGLGFF,TGCAGCGTTGAAGATCTTCAGGGTTTAGGATTCTTC
NA,NA,TRBV19,TRBJ2-7,CASSTTVSYEQYF,TGTGCCAGTAGTACTACGGTCTCCTACGAGCAGTACTTC
NA,NA,TRBV29-1,TRBJ1-5,CSVEEGGGSQPQHF,TGCAGCGTTGAAGAAGGGGGGGGTAGTCAGCCCCAGCATTTT
few,NA,TRBV15,TRBJ2-2,CATAWGWQTAGELFF,TGTGCCACCGCTTGGGGCTGGCAGACTGCCGGGGAGCTGTTTTTT
NA,TRBD2,TRBV19,TRBJ2-2,CASRPGLAGGSTGELFF,TGTGCCAGTAGACCGGGACTAGCGGGAGGAAGTACCGGGGAGCTGTTTTTT
once,TRBD1,TRBV5-1,TRBJ1-1,CASSQGQLTMNTEAFF,TGCGCCAGCAGCCAGGGACAGCTGACCATGAACACTGAAGCTTTCTTT
NA,TRBD2,TRBV28,TRBJ2-4,CASASPSGSGIQYF,TGTGCCAGCGCTTCTCCTAGCGGGAGCGGCATTCAGTACTTC
many,TRBD2,TRBV6-4,TRBJ2-1,CASSDSTSGSYNEQFF,TGTGCCAGCAGTGACTCGACTAGCGGGAGTTACAATGAGCAGTTCTTC
NA,TRBD1,TRBV19,TRBJ2-7,CASSITRTGRYEQYF,TGTGCCAGTAGTATAACCCGGACAGGAAGATACGAGCAGTACTTC
once,TRBD2,TRBV5-6,TRBJ2-1,CASSLVAGGLGEQFF,TGTGCCAGCAGCTTAGTAGCGGGGGGATTGGGTGAGCAGTTCTTC
NA,NA,TRBV5-8,TRBJ2-7,CASSPGGGIGLEPYEQYF,TGTGCCAGCAGTCCTGGAGGGGGAATTGGACTAGAACCGTACGAGCAGTACTTC
NA,TRBD1,TRBV6-5,TRBJ1-1,CASSYGQGATEAFF,TGTGCCAGCAGTTATGGACAGGGAGCCACTGAAGCTTTCTTT
NA,TRBD1,TRBV2,TRBJ1-1,CASTPDRDTEAFF,TGTGCCAGCACCCCGGACAGGGACACTGAAGCTTTCTTT
NA,NA,TRBV7-2,TRBJ1-5,CASSLRQDAWQPQHF,TGTGCCAGCAGCTTAAGACAGGACGCTTGGCAGCCCCAGCATTTT
NA,NA,TRBV28,TRBJ1-5,CASSLYSYQPQHF,TGTGCCAGCAGTTTATACTCATACCAGCCCCAGCATTTT